This record covers a single TCR beta chain. Its antigen is undetermined. CDR3 regions were amplified by Arm-PCR using iRepertoire HTBI primers to build TCR beta libraries. TCRdb re-analysed the multiplex PCR reads in MiXCR, keeping a single row per CDR3 protein. The table records about 530,000 distinct CDR3 sequences, 16% of them present only once. The sample comes from a study of regulatory T cells in long-lasting Graves disease. Across the study: Newly diagnosed Graves' patients had taken antithyroid drugs under 3 months.

Per germline, CDR1 MNHEY and CDR2 SMNVEV (reference sequence). This CDR3 has 15 amino acids. V lost 9 bases and J 0 bases, leaving 15 bases between the germline ends. Findings and limits, study-wide: Persistent Graves' patients showed reduced TCR diversity versus newly diagnosed patients.

Regarding time point: newly diagnosed GD, antithyroid drugs for less than 3 months. PBMC RNA was the source of the TCR library. A further study also used this sample, focusing on T cells in Graves' hyperthyroidism and ophthalmopathy. That paper states: Clinical symptoms, serum thyroxine, TRAb, thyroid ultrasound and orbital computed tomography established diagnosis.

Sequences were derived from peripheral blood mononuclear cells (PBMCs), sampled at new diagnosis, from a patient treated with antithyroid drugs. The TCR sequence derives from a woman in her forties or fifties with Graves disease. V is TRBV27 and J is TRBJ1-5, with D perhaps matching TRBD1 (5 bases). The CDR3 nucleotides read TGTGCCAGTTCAGCCGGGACGACTAGCAATCAGCCCCAGCATTTT. This encodes CASSAGTTSNQPQHF.